Below, 15 T cell receptor beta chains from the same sample are listed, as sequenced in a study of CD8+ T cells in alopecia areata. Following RNA extraction, reverse transcription yielded cDNA that acted as the sequencing template. Sequencing was performed with immunoSEQ multiplex PCR; in TCRdb, only in-frame clones are kept and a portion is missing. Singletons are absent from the sample, which has 250,000 or so clones. The pooled cutaneous lymph node cells were sorted using several markers (CD4, CD8alpha, NKG2D, NKG2ACE and others). Specimen: CD4+ T cells sorted from a lymph node. The receptors here all came from a C3H/HeJ mouse with alopecia areata. The strain's MHC: H2-k.

The table lists this clone with a few counts. Gene names are mouse gene names. The read falls 4 residues short of the CDR3 end, and the missing part is taken from the germline J gene. Additional DNA sequences in this sample encode the identical CDR3. The chain uses TRBV19 and TRBJ2-7; the match to TRBD2 covers 11 bases. CDR3 size: 14 residues. Germline loops: CDR1 FNHDT, CDR2 SITEND (reference sequence). V was clipped by 5 bases and J by 3 bases; unmatched bases: 4. Here the CDR3 reads CASRPGTGGYEQYF. The DNA read from the CDR3 is TGTGCCAGCAGGCCCGGGACTGGGGGCTAT. Filled out from reference TRBV19 and TRBJ2-7, the complete variable domain reads GGIITQTPKFLIGQEGQKLTLKCQQNFNHDTMYWYRQDSGKGLRLIYYSITENDLQKGDLSEGYDASREKKSSFSLTVTSAQKNEMAVFLCASRPGTGGYEQYFGPGTRLTVL.

This clone was counted many times. Germline and genes: mouse. The CDR3 protein is CASSLGVAGDYAEQFF. The CDR3 DNA, read in part, is TGTGCCAGCAGCTTAGGGGTGGCAGGGGACTATGCT. The rearrangement joins TRBV3 to TRBJ2-1; perhaps TRBD1 as D (6 bases). The read gets to within 4 residues of the CDR3 end, and the germline J gene fills in the rest. Trimming removed 1 base from V and 2 bases from J, with 12 bases in between. CDR3 length equals 16 residues. Germline V gene lookup returns CDR1 SNHLY and CDR2 FYNGKV (reference sequence). The variable domain in full, with the rest retrieved from reference TRBV3 and TRBJ2-1, is GPKVLQIPSHQIIDMGQMVTLNCDPVSNHLYFYWYKQILGQQMEFLVNFYNGKVMEKSKLFKDQFSVERPDGSYFTLKIQPTALEDSAVYFCASSLGVAGDYAEQFFGPGTRLTVL.

This clone turned up a few times. The gene names given are mouse names. Read sequence stops 4 residues before the CDR3 end, and the germline J gene provides the missing end. The chain couples TRBV17 to TRBJ2-3, with 9 positions matching TRBD1. The CDR3 covers 16 residues. Germline loops: CDR1 MNHDT, CDR2 YYDKIL. J gave up 0 bases and V 6 bases, and 7 bases lay outside the gene matches. The CDR3 sequence: CASSPGQGSSAETLYF. The CDR3 bases that were read are TGTGCTAGCAGCCCTGGACAGGGGTCTAGTGCAGAA.

This clone was recorded a few times. Genes and germline are mouse. From the germline J gene comes the end of the CDR3, since the read stops 4 residues before it. The rearrangement joins TRBV13-1 to TRBJ2-4; D is unclear. The CDR3 has 15 amino acids. V lost 3 bases to trimming and J lost 0 bases, with 11 bases between them. The germline gives CDR1 NSHNY, CDR2 SYGAGN. This chain's CDR3 is CASSVIHGSQNTLYF. The sequenced CDR3 bases are TGTGCCAGCAGTGTCATACATGGGAGTCAAAAC.

A few counts support this clone. Gene labels here are mouse ones. The DNA read from the CDR3 is TGTGCCAGCAGCCAAGATCACAGGGCAAACACCGGG. It codes for CASSQDHRANTG. The full CDR3 protein is CASSQDHRANTGQLYF. This rearrangement joins TRBV5 to TRBJ2-2; tentatively, D is TRBD1 (6 bases). The DNA ends 4 residues before the CDR3 does, and the rest of the CDR3 is filled in from the germline J gene. CDR1 is LGHNA and CDR2 is YNLKQL in the germline V gene (reference sequence). The CDR3 has 16 amino acids. Trimming left V 0 bases short and J 0 bases short, with 8 bases between.

This clone appeared many times. The gene symbols are mouse symbols. The read is 4 residues too short to cover the CDR3 end, so that end is filled in from the germline J gene. Other DNA sequences in the same sample also yield this CDR3. The chain combines TRBV5 with TRBJ2-1, with 10 bases aligning to TRBD2. V was pared by 4 bases and J by 1 base, with 1 base of the junction left unmatched. The germline gives CDR1 LGHNA, CDR2 YNLKQL (reference sequence). This CDR3 region has 15 residues. CDR3 protein: CASSPDWGNYAEQFF. Incomplete CDR3 DNA: TGTGCCAGCAGCCCGGACTGGGGGAACTATGCT.

Worth noting for this clone: Any gene name here is a mouse gene name. The read ends 4 residues before the CDR3 terminus; that terminus is restored from the germline J gene. The chain recombines TRBV14 with TRBJ2-2, with 9 bases identical to TRBD1. V was clipped by 2 bases and J by 2 bases; unmatched bases: 4. CDR3 length equals 16 residues. Germline assignment: CDR1 SGHDT and CDR2 FRDEAV. CDR3 amino acids: CASSLMGQGNTGQLYF. The sequenced CDR3 bases are TGTGCCAGCAGTTTAATGGGACAGGGCAACACCGGG. The full variable domain, completed using reference TRBV14 and TRBJ2-2, is EAGVTQSPRYAVLQEGQAVSFWCDPISGHDTLYWYQQPRDQGPQLLVYFRDEAVIDNSQLPSDRFSAVRPKGTNSTLKIQSAKQGDTATYLCASSLMGQGNTGQLYFGEGSKLTVL.

This clone has more than one count but fewer than ten. The gene names given are mouse names. CDR3 DNA (partial): TGTGCCAGCAGTATGGGACAGGGGGTCCAAGAC. It specifies CASSMGQGVQD. The full CDR3 sequence reads CASSMGQGVQDTQYF. J is TRBJ2-5 and V is TRBV19; 11 bases line up with TRBD1. The read ends 4 residues before the CDR3 terminus; that terminus is restored from the germline J gene. The CDR3 totals 15 residues. Trimming took 2 bases from V and 2 from J; bases not matched to a gene: 1. From germline, CDR1 is FNHDT and CDR2 SITEND (reference sequence).

Points on this clone: Gene names denote mouse genes. The read ends 4 residues before the CDR3 terminus; that terminus is restored from the germline J gene. The chain carries TRBV13-2 and TRBJ2-2; 8 nucleotides match TRBD1. Germline V CDR1 and CDR2: NNHNN, SYGAGS (reference sequence). This CDR3 spans 16 amino acids. After removal of 3 bases from V and 2 bases from J, the junction contained 6 bases not matched to a gene. The CDR3 spells CASGGDRDRNTGQLYF. The DNA read from the CDR3 is TGTGCCAGCGGTGGAGACCGGGACAGGAACACCGGG.

This clone was seen a handful of times. Germline and genes: mouse. The CDR3 extends 3 residues past the end of the read, so its final part is completed from the germline J gene. This sequence joins TRBV5 and TRBJ1-6; maybe TRBD1 (5 bases). TRBJ1-6 is an ORF, with its function uncertain. Germline CDR1 and CDR2: LGHNA and YNLKQL (reference sequence). V lost 1 base, J lost 0 bases, and 10 bases lay in between. The length of the CDR3 is 17 residues. The CDR3 loop reads CASSQAKTDSYNSPLYF. CDR3 bases read: TGTGCCAGCAGCCAAGCCAAGACAGATTCCTATAATTCGCCC.

Worth noting for this clone: All gene names here are mouse names. The DNA ends 4 residues before the CDR3 does, and the rest of the CDR3 is filled in from the germline J gene. The gene calls are TRBV13-1 and TRBJ2-1; no reliable D call. The CDR3 runs 16 residues. CDR1 is NSHNY, CDR2 SYGAGN, per germline. Trimming removed 0 bases at V and 2 bases at J, with 12 bases between. The CDR3 bases that were read are TGTGCCAGCAGTGATGCGAGGGTGGTGGACTATGCT. It is translated as CASSDARVVDYA. The CDR3 as a whole reads CASSDARVVDYAEQFF.

A word on this clone: Mouse germline and gene names are used. The read stops 4 residues short of the end of the CDR3; the missing end is completed from the germline J gene. Other DNA sequences in this specimen translate into the identical CDR3. J is TRBJ2-1 and V is TRBV1; D might be TRBD1 (6 bases). Per germline, CDR1 NSQYPW and CDR2 LRSPGD (reference sequence). V gave up 1 base and J gave up 1 base, with 8 bases separating them. This CDR3 has 15 residues. The sequenced part of the CDR3 DNA is TGCACCTGCAGTGCAGCGCAGGGGAACTATGCT. Its translation: CTCSAAQGNYA. The whole CDR3 protein reads CTCSAAQGNYAEQFF.

This clone appeared a few times. The germline and genes are mouse ones. The CDR3 is cut off 4 residues early in the read; its end comes from the germline J gene. V gene TRBV15 combines with J gene TRBJ1-2; 9 bases fit TRBD1. In germline, CDR1 is SGHND, CDR2 FRSKSL. The length of the CDR3 is 13 residues. CDR3 sequence: CASSLHRGPDYTF. CDR3 bases read: TGTGCCAGCAGTTTACACAGGGGGCCC.

This clone has just a few counts. The genes and germline here are from mouse. The read ends 4 residues shy of where the CDR3 ends; the end is completed using the germline J gene. The chain links TRBV19 to TRBJ2-7, with 9 bases that match TRBD1. Germline values: CDR1 FNHDT, CDR2 SITEND (reference sequence). This CDR3 region has 13 residues. Partial CDR3 DNA: TGTGCCACCACGCTGGACAGGGGAGAT. Protein: CATTLDRGD. The whole CDR3 sequence is CATTLDRGDEQYF. Supplemented by reference TRBV19 and TRBJ2-7, the full variable domain reads GGIITQTPKFLIGQEGQKLTLKCQQNFNHDTMYWYRQDSGKGLRLIYYSITENDLQKGDLSEGYDASREKKSSFSLTVTSAQKNEMAVFLCATTLDRGDEQYFGPGTRLTVL.

On this clone: Gene names denote mouse genes. The read terminates 4 residues ahead of where the CDR3 ends, so the germline J gene completes it. The chain employs TRBV31 and TRBJ2-3, with 8 bases identical to TRBD1. V lost 3 bases, J lost 0 bases, and 5 bases stayed unmatched. The CDR3 totals 15 residues. The germline V gene encodes CDR1 GKSSPN and CDR2 SITVG. The CDR3 bases that were read are TGTGCCTGGAGATTCAGGGGGCGGAGTGCAGAA. Translated: CAWRFRGRSAE. The entire CDR3 is CAWRFRGRSAETLYF.